The present TCR beta chain was sequenced within a study of blood T cell repertoires in COVID-19. Study details: The samples span acute and convalescent COVID-19 from the United States, Italy and Spain. From T cells, B-cell-depleted T cells, or PBMCs came the material, which was cDNA or gDNA.

CDR1 GTSNPN and CDR2 SVGIG come from the germline V gene (reference sequence). With 7 bases clipped from V and 7 bases from J, the junction kept 1 base outside the gene matches. The CDR3 is made up of 12 amino acids. The Seattle patients joined while their infection was active and were tracked longitudinally afterward. As processed by the authors: Scientists estimated how many nucleated cells there were by amplifying reference gene primers. TCRdb's copy holds only in-frame clones and misses some; the assay was immunoSEQ multiplex PCR. Clone size and the V and J calls come from that table; the DNA yielded D and trimming. The sample has around 77,000 clones, 83% seen once; the top ten hold approximately 7%.

The sequence came from a man aged 30 to 39 with COVID-19, enrolled during active disease. V is TRBV30 and J is TRBJ1-6; TRBD1 agrees at 10 bases. Sequenced input: peripheral blood. The CDR3 region is CALGQGNSPLHF. The CDR3 DNA is TGTGCCTTGGGACAGGGGAATTCACCCCTCCACTTT.